These 23 T cell receptor beta chains came from one sample sequenced in a study of blood T cells in healthy people across ages. Alongside a J-beta primer mix, a sample-barcoded 5' primer served in a second PCR lasting about 7 to 12 cycles. TCRdb ran MiXCR on the 5' RACE reads and lists one entry per CDR3 protein. The table records 1.5 million to 2 million distinct CDR3 sequences, about two fifths of them present only once. The sequencing sample was made of blood. Receptors originate from a human donor in good health.

This chain uses TRBV9 with TRBJ2-5; D is tentatively TRBD1 or TRBD2 (5 bases each). Germline CDR1 and CDR2: SGDLS and YYNGEE. This CDR3 is built from 15 residues. Trimming took off 3 bases at V and 4 bases at J, with 16 bases between the two ends. In DNA form, the CDR3 reads TGTGCCAGCAGCGCTATCACGGGGCCACGAGAGACCCAGTACTTC. Its protein is CASSAITGPRETQYF.

Ten or more counts support this clonotype. The chain uses TRBV6-1 and TRBJ1-5, with 7 bases aligning to TRBD1. After removal of 4 bases from V and 3 bases from J, the junction contained 6 bases not matched to a gene. Per the germline V gene, CDR1 is MNHNS and CDR2 is SASEGT. The CDR3 length is 15 residues. The CDR3 region has the DNA TGTGCCAGCAGTGGGGACAGTGGAGACAATCAGCCCCAGCATTTT. Translation gives CASSGDSGDNQPQHF.

Only a few counts were recorded for this clonotype. The genes are TRBV29-1 and TRBJ1-1; D is perhaps TRBD1 (5 bases). CDR1 and CDR2 (germline): SQVTM, ANQGSEA. The length of the CDR3 is 14 residues. The germline V and J ends were trimmed by 4 bases and 1 base, with 13 bases remaining between them. The CDR3 protein is CSVGGAGANTEAFF. CDR3 DNA: TGCAGCGTTGGAGGGGCCGGGGCGAACACTGAAGCTTTCTTT.

This rearrangement joins TRBV24-1 to TRBJ2-1; no definite D call. The CDR3 is made up of 16 amino acids. Between the trimmed V and J ends, which lost 1 base and 1 base, there was a span of 10 bases. Germline lookup yields CDR1 KGHDR and CDR2 SFDVKD. The CDR3, as DNA: TGTGCCACCAGTGATTTCAGGACCACTTCCTACAATGAGCAGTTCTTC. Its protein is CATSDFRTTSYNEQFF.

This clonotype was observed at least ten times. The V and J genes are TRBV5-1 and TRBJ2-1; 9 positions match TRBD2. Losses at the gene ends were 0 bases for V and 8 bases for J; bases not matched to a gene: 6. In germline, CDR1 is SGHRS, CDR2 YFSETQ. The CDR3 loop spans 15 amino acids. The CDR3 loop reads CASSLALAGSYEQFF. CDR3 coding DNA: TGCGCCAGCAGCTTGGCCCTAGCGGGGAGCTATGAGCAGTTCTTC.

The rearrangement links TRBV7-9 to TRBJ2-7; TRBD2 agrees at 11 bases. The CDR3 totals 17 residues. CDR1 and CDR2 from the germline V gene are SEHNR and FQNEAQ (reference sequence). Unmatched junction bases numbered 7, after V lost 1 base and J lost 2 bases. In DNA, the CDR3 is TGTGCCAGCAGCTTAGGCCTAGCGGGAGGTAAAGCCTACGAGCAGTACTTC. Translated: CASSLGLAGGKAYEQYF.

The CDR3 DNA sequence: TGCAGTGTCCCCAAGAGGAGGGGGGTTGAGCAGTTCTTC. Residues: CSVPKRRGVEQFF. V gene TRBV20-1 combines with J gene TRBJ2-1; TRBD1 or TRBD2 may be the D gene (6 bases each). The germline gives CDR1 DFQATT, CDR2 SNEGSKA (reference sequence). The CDR3 runs to 13 residues. The ends were cut back, 7 bases at V and 9 bases at J, with 19 bases in the middle.

This clonotype has a handful of counts. The rearrangement joins TRBV30 to TRBJ2-7; D may be TRBD1 or TRBD2 (6 bases each). V was trimmed by 2 bases and J by 2 bases, leaving 19 bases between them. In germline, CDR1 is GTSNPN, CDR2 SVGIG (reference sequence). The CDR3 has 16 residues. The CDR3 sequence: CAWSPDGGTLPYEQYF. The CDR3 nucleotides are TGTGCCTGGAGTCCGGATGGGGGGACACTTCCCTACGAGCAGTACTTC.

The gene calls are TRBV9 and TRBJ1-6; D may be TRBD1 (5 bases). The CDR3 is 16 residues long. Between the trimmed V and J ends, which lost 2 bases and 0 bases, there was a span of 9 bases. In germline, CDR1 is SGDLS, CDR2 YYNGEE. CDR3 in DNA: TGTGCCAGCAGCGTTCGTGGGGGCTCCTATAATTCACCCCTCCACTTT. It codes for CASSVRGGSYNSPLHF.

This clonotype showed up just a few times. At one end the junction does not follow the germline gene, possibly because of a read error. This rearrangement joins TRBV27 to TRBJ2-6, with 9 bases lining up with TRBD1. The CDR3 loop spans 19 amino acids. Germline lookup yields CDR1 MNHEY and CDR2 SMNVEV (reference sequence). CDR3 protein: CASSPGQGQKHSGANVLTF. The CDR3 DNA reads TGCGCCAGCAGCCCGGGACAGGGCCAAAAACACTCTGGGGCCAACGTCCTGACTTTC.

The J gene is TRBJ2-4, the V gene TRBV5-1; D is ambiguous. The better agreement between TRBJ2-5 and the DNA end casts doubt on the J call. This CDR3 has 15 amino acids. The V gene's germline CDR1 is SGHRS and CDR2 YFSETQ. The CDR3 sequence: CASRSCGGSWETQYF. The CDR3 bases are TGCGCCAGCAGATCATGCGGTGGCTCATGGGAGACCCAGTACTTC.

The chain combines TRBV3-1 with TRBJ2-1; 7 bases match TRBD2. CDR3 length: 13 residues. V lost 10 bases and J lost 7; bases outside the gene matches: 10. Looked up from germline, CDR1 is LGHDT and CDR2 is YNNKEL (reference sequence). CDR3 bases: TGTGCCACTGGACGGGGGGTTGGAAATGAGCAGTTCTTC. It codes for CATGRGVGNEQFF.

This clonotype has a single count. The chain combines TRBV9 with TRBJ2-1; the D gene could be TRBD1 or TRBD2 (5 bases each). Germline-derived CDR1 and CDR2 are SGDLS and YYNGEE. Trimming took 0 bases from V and 6 from J, leaving 13 bases between them. This CDR3 comprises 15 residues. The CDR3 DNA sequence: TGTGCCAGCAGCGTAGTGGGGACCCACCGCAATGAGCAGTTCTTC. It translates to CASSVVGTHRNEQFF. The whole variable domain, filled in from reference TRBV9 and TRBJ2-1, reads DSGVTQTPKHLITATGQRVTLRCSPRSGDLSVYWYQQSLDQGLQFLIQYYNGEERAKGNILERFSAQQFPDLHSELNLSSLELGDSALYFCASSVVGTHRNEQFFGPGTRLTVL.

This chain joins TRBV20-1 and TRBJ1-4; tentative D call: TRBD1 (5 bases). Germline loops: CDR1 DFQATT, CDR2 SNEGSKA (reference sequence). Trimming took off 1 base at V and 13 bases at J, with 19 bases between the two ends. The CDR3 loop spans 14 amino acids. The DNA of the CDR3 is TGCAGTGCTAGAGGCCAAGGGGCAGCTCCGACACTGTTTTTT. Encoded protein: CSARGQGAAPTLFF.

This clonotype appeared a few times. This chain connects TRBV7-9 to TRBJ2-5; no firm D call. Per germline, CDR1 SEHNR and CDR2 FQNEAQ (reference sequence). This CDR3 is 13 amino acids long. With 3 bases removed from V and 7 bases from J, the gap between germline ends came to 12 bases. The CDR3 is CASSFTEQSTQYF. The CDR3 nucleotides read TGTGCCAGCAGCTTCACGGAGCAATCGACCCAGTACTTC.

This clonotype was seen a single time. The rearrangement joins TRBV20-1 to TRBJ2-7, with D uncertain. The J call could be wrong; TRBJ2-5 is a better fit for the DNA end. CDR3 length: 11 residues. Per the germline V gene, CDR1 is DFQATT and CDR2 is SNEGSKA (reference sequence). The CDR3 nucleotides read TGCAGTGCTAACATCCGGGAGACCCAGTACTTC. This gives the protein CSANIRETQYF.

The chain has TRBV9 and TRBJ1-4; the D gene is possibly TRBD1 (5 bases). The length of the CDR3 is 16 residues. Germline lookup yields CDR1 SGDLS and CDR2 YYNGEE. Trimming left V 2 bases short and J 2 bases short, with 13 bases between. The CDR3 sequence is CASSVTSGLTNEKLFF. The CDR3 nucleotides read TGTGCCAGCAGCGTGACCTCAGGGCTTACTAATGAAAAACTGTTTTTT.

The chain is built from TRBV6-4 and TRBJ2-5; 10 positions match TRBD1. The J call could be wrong; TRBJ2-7 is a better fit for the DNA end. Germline V gene data show CDR1 as MRHNA and CDR2 as SNTAGT. The CDR3 extends over 16 amino acids. CDR3 nucleotide sequence: TGTGCCAGCAGTGACTCGATGGGACAGGGGTCATTCGAGCAGTACTTC. This sequence encodes CASSDSMGQGSFEQYF.

The rearrangement links TRBV12-3 or TRBV12-4 to TRBJ1-2; TRBD1 might be the D (5 bases). V dropped 6 bases and J dropped 4 bases, with 15 bases sitting between them. The CDR3 is 14 residues long. The CDR3 is CASRIGAGFYGYTF. CDR3 nucleotide sequence: TGTGCCAGCAGGATCGGGGCAGGGTTCTATGGCTACACCTTC.

The chain carries TRBV20-1 and TRBJ2-7; the match to TRBD1 covers 9 bases. Trimming removed 3 bases from V and 2 bases from J; junction bases left unmatched: 2. CDR3 length: 13 residues. Germline V lookup: CDR1 DFQATT, CDR2 SNEGSKA (reference sequence). The CDR3 nucleotides are TGCAGTGCTAGGGGGACAGGGCCCTACGAGCAGTACTTC. Its translation: CSARGTGPYEQYF.

This clonotype has a handful of counts. The rearrangement joins TRBV29-1 to TRBJ2-1, with a weak D call TRBD1 (5 bases). This CDR3 region has 12 residues. Germline V CDR1 and CDR2: SQVTM, ANQGSEA. Trimming removed 4 bases at V and 6 bases at J, with 10 bases between. The CDR3 DNA sequence: TGCAGCGTTGGGCCCAGGGCCAATGAGCAGTTCTTC. Translated, it gives CSVGPRANEQFF.

J is TRBJ1-2 and V is TRBV6-5; maybe TRBD1 (6 bases). V lost 8 bases to trimming and J lost 6 bases, with 10 bases between them. The CDR3 totals 11 residues. Germline lookup yields CDR1 MNHEY and CDR2 SVGAGI. In DNA, the CDR3 is TGTGCCAGCGGGGGGGCCGATGGCTACACCTTC. This codes for CASGGADGYTF.

As DNA, the CDR3 is TGTGCCAGCAGTTACTCGGCCCAGGGGAACTCACCCCTCCACTTT. This sequence encodes CASSYSAQGNSPLHF. The chain carries TRBV6-5 and TRBJ1-6, with D maybe TRBD1 (6 bases). The CDR3 loop spans 15 amino acids. The V gene lost 0 bases and the J gene lost 10 bases, with 13 bases spanning the gap. The germline CDR1 and CDR2 sequences are MNHEY and SVGAGI.